This TCR beta chain was documented in a study of blood T cells in healthy people across ages. Findings and limits, study-wide: Naive and antigen-experienced cells could not be conclusively compared, given unsorted PBMCs.

With respect to this clonotype: The antigen is undetermined.

The use of a sample-barcoded 5' primer and a J-beta primer mix characterized a second PCR of about 6 to 11 cycles. Each TCR beta cDNA got a 12-nucleotide random molecular identifier. TCRdb analysed the 5' RACE reads with MiXCR anew, one entry per CDR3 protein. In the table there are roughly 860,000 distinct CDR3 sequences, approximately 67% of which are singletons. Source material: blood. The sequence was obtained from a man under 40 in good health.

The CDR3 here is CASSPPAGALSGANVLTF. The DNA for the CDR3 is TGTGCCAGCTCACCACCGGCAGGGGCCCTATCTGGGGCCAACGTCCTGACTTTC. V usage is TRBV18 and J usage is TRBJ2-6, with D possibly matching TRBD1 (6 bases). The CDR3 is 18 residues long. Trimming took off 0 bases at V and 1 base at J, with 13 bases between the two ends. Germline CDR1 is KGHSH and CDR2 is LQKENI.